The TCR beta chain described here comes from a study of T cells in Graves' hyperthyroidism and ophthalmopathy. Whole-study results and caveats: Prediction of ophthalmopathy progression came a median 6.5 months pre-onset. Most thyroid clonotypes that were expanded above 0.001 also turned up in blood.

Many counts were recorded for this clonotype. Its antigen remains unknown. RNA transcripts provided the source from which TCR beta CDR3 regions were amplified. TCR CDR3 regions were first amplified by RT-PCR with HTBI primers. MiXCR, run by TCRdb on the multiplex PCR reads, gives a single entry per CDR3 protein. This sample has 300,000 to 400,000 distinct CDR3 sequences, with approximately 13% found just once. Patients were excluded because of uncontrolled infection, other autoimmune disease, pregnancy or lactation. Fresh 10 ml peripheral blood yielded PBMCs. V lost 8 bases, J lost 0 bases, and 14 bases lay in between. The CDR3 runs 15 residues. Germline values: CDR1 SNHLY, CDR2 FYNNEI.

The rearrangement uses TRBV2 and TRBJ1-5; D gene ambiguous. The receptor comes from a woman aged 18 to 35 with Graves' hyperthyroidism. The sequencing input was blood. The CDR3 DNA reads TGTGCCAGCCGTAGCCAGTTAAATAGCAATCAGCCCCAGCATTTT. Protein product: CASRSQLNSNQPQHF.